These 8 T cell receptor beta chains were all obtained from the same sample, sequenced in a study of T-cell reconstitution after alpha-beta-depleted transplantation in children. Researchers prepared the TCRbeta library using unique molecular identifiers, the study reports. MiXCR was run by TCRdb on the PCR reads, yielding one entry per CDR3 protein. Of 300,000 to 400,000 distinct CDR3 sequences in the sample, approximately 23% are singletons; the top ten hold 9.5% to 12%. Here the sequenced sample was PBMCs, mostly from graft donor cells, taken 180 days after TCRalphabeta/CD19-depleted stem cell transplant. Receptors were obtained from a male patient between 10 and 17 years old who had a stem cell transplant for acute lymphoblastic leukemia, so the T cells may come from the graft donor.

The CDR3: CSVEAGLTYNEQFF. The DNA of the CDR3 is TGCAGCGTTGAAGCGGGGTTAACCTACAATGAGCAGTTCTTC. The chain joins TRBV29-1 to TRBJ2-1; maybe TRBD2 (5 bases). V was cut by 1 base and J by 2 bases, with 9 bases left in between. CDR1 and CDR2 from the germline V gene are SQVTM and ANQGSEA. The CDR3 contains 14 residues.

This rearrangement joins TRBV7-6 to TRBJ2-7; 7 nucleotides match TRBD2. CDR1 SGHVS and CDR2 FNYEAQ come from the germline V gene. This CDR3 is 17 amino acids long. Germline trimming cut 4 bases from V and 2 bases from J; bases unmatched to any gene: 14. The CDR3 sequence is CASSSPYLGRRTYEQYF. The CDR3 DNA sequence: TGTGCCAGCAGCTCGCCCTACCTCGGGAGGAGGACCTACGAGCAGTACTTC.

The CDR3, as DNA: TGTGCCAGCAGCTCCCTAGCGGTCCTAGGCACAGATACGCAGTATTTT. Translated: CASSSLAVLGTDTQYF. This chain connects TRBV14 to TRBJ2-3, with 7 bases identical to TRBD2. The junction had 9 bases not matched to a gene; V was cut back by 5 bases and J by 1 base. CDR3 size: 16 residues. The germline V gene encodes CDR1 SGHDN and CDR2 FVKESK. Filled out from reference TRBV14 and TRBJ2-3, the complete variable domain reads EAGVTQFPSHSVIEKGQTVTLRCDPISGHDNLYWYRRVMGKEIKFLLHFVKESKQDESGMPNNRFLAERTGGTYSTLKVQPAELEDSGVYFCASSSLAVLGTDTQYFGPGTRLTVL.

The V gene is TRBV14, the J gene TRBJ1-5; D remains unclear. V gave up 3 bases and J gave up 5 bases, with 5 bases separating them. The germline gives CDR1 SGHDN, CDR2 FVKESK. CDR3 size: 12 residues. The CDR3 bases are TGTGCCAGCAGCCAGGGTTATCAGCCCCAGCATTTT. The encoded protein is CASSQGYQPQHF.

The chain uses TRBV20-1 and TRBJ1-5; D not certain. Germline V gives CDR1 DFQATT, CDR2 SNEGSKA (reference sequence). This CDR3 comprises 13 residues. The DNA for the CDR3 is TGCATCTGCGGGGAGGACCCAAATCAGCCCCAGCATTTT. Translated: CICGEDPNQPQHF.

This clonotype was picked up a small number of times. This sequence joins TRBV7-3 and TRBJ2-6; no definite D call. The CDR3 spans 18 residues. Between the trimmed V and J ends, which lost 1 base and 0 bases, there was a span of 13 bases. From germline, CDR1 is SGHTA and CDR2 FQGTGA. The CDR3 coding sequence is TGTGCCAGCAGCTTAAAGGGAATGCCCCTCTCTGGGGCCAACGTCCTGACTTTC. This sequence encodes CASSLKGMPLSGANVLTF.

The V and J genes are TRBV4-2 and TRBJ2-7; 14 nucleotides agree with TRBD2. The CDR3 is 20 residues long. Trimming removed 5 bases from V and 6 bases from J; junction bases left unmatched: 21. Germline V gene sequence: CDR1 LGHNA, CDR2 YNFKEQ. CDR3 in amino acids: CASSARLGLAGAVGLSEQYF. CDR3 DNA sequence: TGTGCCAGCAGCGCTCGATTGGGACTAGCGGGAGCGGTGGGGCTAAGCGAGCAGTACTTC.

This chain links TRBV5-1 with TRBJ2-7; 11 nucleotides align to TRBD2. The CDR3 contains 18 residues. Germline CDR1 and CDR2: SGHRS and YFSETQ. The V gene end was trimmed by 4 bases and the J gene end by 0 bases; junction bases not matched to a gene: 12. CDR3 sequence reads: CASSVAWPSGRSSYEQYF. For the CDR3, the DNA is TGCGCCAGCAGCGTAGCCTGGCCTAGCGGGAGGAGCTCCTACGAGCAGTACTTC.